This T cell receptor beta chain derives from a study of preoperative IRX-2 immunotherapy in early breast cancer. Per the germline V gene, CDR1 is SQVTM and CDR2 is ANQGSEA. V lost 8 bases, J lost 2 bases, and 10 bases lay in between. The length of the CDR3 is 11 residues. Treatment specified: preoperative locoregional IRX-2 cytokine immunotherapy. This table comes from immunoSEQ multiplex PCR, and its TCRdb copy is limited to in-frame clones, with some not included. This sample has roughly 25,000 clones; 75% to 90% occur once, and the top ten carry approximately 9.4%. This chain joins TRBV29-1 and TRBJ2-7, with a possible D match to TRBD2 (6 bases). This TCR was sampled from a human donor with breast cancer. The sample in question was tumor tissue, obtained after IRX-2 immunotherapy. DNA for the CDR3: TGCAGCTTCCGGACTACCTACGAGCAGTACTTC. Protein product: CSFRTTYEQYF.